These T cell receptor beta chains were read from a single sample in a study of T-cell memory formation after mild COVID-19. TCRdb redid the calling of the 5' RACE reads with MiXCR, one entry per CDR3 protein. The sample gives hundreds of thousands of distinct CDR3 sequences, just under 20% of which show up once; around 20% is in the top ten. The sample was PBMCs or a T cell subset sorted from them (not recorded which). The source is a man between 18 and 35 years old who had mild COVID-19 (a few samples of this study predate the infection). Cell type and time point are not known. The CDR3 runs from the conserved cysteine through the conserved F or W. D genes are given only for firm matches. The listing skips clone size in some rows; elsewhere it reads once, few, many or a size class.

CDR3aa,CDR3nt,abundance,j_gene,d_gene,v_gene
CASSLETGTSGVTDTQYF,TGTGCCAGCAGCTTAGAGACCGGGACTAGCGGCGTCACAGATACGCAGTATTTT,.,TRBJ2-3,TRBD2,TRBV7-6
CASRYHGATEAFF,TGTGCCAGCAGATACCATGGGGCTACTGAAGCTTTCTTT,.,TRBJ1-1,.,TRBV28
CASSRTGGFVNTEAFF,TGCGCCAGCTCCCGGACAGGGGGATTCGTGAACACTGAAGCTTTCTTT,.,TRBJ1-1,TRBD1,TRBV5-1
CASSPRTGGAYGYTF,TGTGCCAGCAGCCCGAGGACAGGGGGCGCATATGGCTACACCTTC,.,TRBJ1-2,TRBD1,TRBV7-6
CASSWPESLGIDTQYF,TGCGCCAGCAGCTGGCCGGAGAGCCTCGGAATAGATACGCAGTATTTT,.,TRBJ2-3,.,TRBV5-1
CASSQGPASGQETQYF,TGTGCCAGCAGCCAAGGGCCGGCTAGCGGACAAGAGACCCAGTACTTC,.,TRBJ2-5,TRBD2,TRBV4-2
CASSQDVRRSPTGELFF,TGCGCCAGCAGCCAAGACGTCAGACGCTCGCCCACCGGGGAGCTGTTTTTT,.,TRBJ2-2,.,TRBV4-1
CAQGGGNTEAFF,TGTGCCCAAGGGGGAGGGAACACTGAAGCTTTCTTT,.,TRBJ1-1,.,TRBV30
CASSLGQGHTGELFF,TGCGCCAGCAGCTTGGGACAGGGGCACACCGGGGAGCTGTTTTTT,many,TRBJ2-2,TRBD1,TRBV5-1
CASRAGSGANVLTF,TGTGCCAGCAGAGCAGGCTCTGGGGCCAACGTCCTGACTTTC,.,TRBJ2-6,.,TRBV12-3/TRBV12-4
CASSLVPVVVHEQFF,TGTGCCAGCAGCTTAGTGCCCGTAGTGGTCCATGAGCAGTTCTTC,many,TRBJ2-1,.,TRBV7-9
CASSTGEGTEAFF,TGTGCCAGCAGTACAGGGGAGGGAACTGAAGCTTTCTTT,many,TRBJ1-1,TRBD1,TRBV12-3/TRBV12-4
CASSEGGGTVVDGYTF,TGCGCCAGCAGTGAAGGTGGGGGAACAGTGGTGGATGGCTACACCTTC,.,TRBJ1-2,.,TRBV10-2
CASRYTGVGETQYF,TGTGCCAGCAGATATACAGGGGTGGGGGAGACCCAGTACTTC,.,TRBJ2-5,TRBD1,TRBV7-2
CASGGGASVGELFF,TGTGCCAGCGGCGGGGGGGCGTCAGTCGGGGAGCTGTTTTTT,few,TRBJ2-2,TRBD2,TRBV28
CASSLARVWGNIQYF,TGTGCCAGCAGCTTAGCGCGGGTATGGGGAAACATTCAGTACTTC,.,TRBJ2-4,.,TRBV7-2
CASSYTGDTRLFF,TGTGCCAGCAGCTATACGGGGGATACGAGACTGTTTTTT,few,TRBJ1-4,.,TRBV9
CASSYLAGGSYEQYF,TGTGCCAGCAGTTATCTGGCAGGGGGGTCCTACGAGCAGTACTTC,.,TRBJ2-7,.,TRBV6-5
CAISVTSGVYADTQYF,TGTGCCATCTCTGTGACTAGCGGGGTCTACGCGGATACGCAGTATTTT,.,TRBJ2-3,TRBD2,TRBV10-3
CASSYREEKLFF,TGTGCCAGCAGTTACAGGGAAGAAAAACTGTTTTTT,few,TRBJ1-4,.,TRBV6-6
CATSDTGQEGKGYTF,TGTGCCACCAGTGATACAGGACAGGAGGGTAAAGGCTACACCTTC,few,TRBJ1-2,TRBD1,TRBV24-1
CASSYFRGGGNEQFF,TGTGCCAGCAGCTACTTTCGGGGGGGCGGCAATGAGCAGTTCTTC,few,TRBJ2-1,TRBD2,TRBV7-2
CASRSGLAQETQYF,TGTGCCAGCAGGTCAGGACTGGCACAAGAGACCCAGTACTTC,.,TRBJ2-5,.,TRBV7-2
CASSRTSGDSEQFF,TGTGCCAGCAGCCGGACTAGCGGGGATTCCGAGCAGTTCTTC,few,TRBJ2-1,TRBD2,TRBV3-1
CASSPRHRVFSYEQYF,TGTGCCAGCTCACCACGCCACCGAGTTTTTTCCTACGAGCAGTACTTC,.,TRBJ2-7,.,TRBV18
CSARGQGGVHEQYF,TGCAGTGCTAGAGGACAGGGCGGCGTCCACGAGCAGTACTTC,few,TRBJ2-7,TRBD1,TRBV20-1
CASSPLQGDTEAFF,TGCGCCAGCAGCCCGTTACAGGGGGACACTGAAGCTTTCTTT,few,TRBJ1-1,TRBD1,TRBV4-1
CASSVFGTTTDTQYF,TGTGCCAGCAGCGTATTTGGGACTACCACAGATACGCAGTATTTT,.,TRBJ2-3,TRBD2,TRBV9
CASSSVAGGANVLTF,TGTGCCAGCAGCTCCGTTGCTGGAGGGGCCAACGTCCTGACTTTC,.,TRBJ2-6,.,TRBV7-9
CASSYDANYGYTF,TGTGCCAGCAGTTACGACGCGAACTATGGCTACACCTTC,.,TRBJ1-2,.,TRBV6-5
CASRGGVYGEAFF,TGTGCCAGCAGAGGAGGGGTTTATGGTGAAGCTTTCTTT,.,TRBJ1-1,.,TRBV27
CASSLSGSSYNEQFF,TGTGCCAGCAGCTTATCTGGAAGCTCCTACAATGAGCAGTTCTTC,many,TRBJ2-1,.,TRBV12-3/TRBV12-4
CASSLGGFETQYF,TGTGCCAGCAGCTTGGGGGGGTTCGAGACCCAGTACTTC,few,TRBJ2-5,.,TRBV5-5
CASSPSGGAEDTQYF,TGTGCCAGCAGTCCTAGCGGGGGGGCTGAAGATACGCAGTATTTT,few,TRBJ2-3,TRBD2,TRBV7-2
CASSSTGLLETQYF,TGTGCCAGCAGCTCCACGGGACTGCTGGAGACCCAGTACTTC,.,TRBJ2-5,.,TRBV5-5
CASSPGATYNEQFF,TGTGCCAGCAGCCCAGGGGCGACCTACAATGAGCAGTTCTTC,.,TRBJ2-1,.,TRBV7-9
CAIRTVNYGYTF,TGTGCCATAAGGACAGTCAACTATGGCTACACCTTC,.,TRBJ1-2,.,TRBV28